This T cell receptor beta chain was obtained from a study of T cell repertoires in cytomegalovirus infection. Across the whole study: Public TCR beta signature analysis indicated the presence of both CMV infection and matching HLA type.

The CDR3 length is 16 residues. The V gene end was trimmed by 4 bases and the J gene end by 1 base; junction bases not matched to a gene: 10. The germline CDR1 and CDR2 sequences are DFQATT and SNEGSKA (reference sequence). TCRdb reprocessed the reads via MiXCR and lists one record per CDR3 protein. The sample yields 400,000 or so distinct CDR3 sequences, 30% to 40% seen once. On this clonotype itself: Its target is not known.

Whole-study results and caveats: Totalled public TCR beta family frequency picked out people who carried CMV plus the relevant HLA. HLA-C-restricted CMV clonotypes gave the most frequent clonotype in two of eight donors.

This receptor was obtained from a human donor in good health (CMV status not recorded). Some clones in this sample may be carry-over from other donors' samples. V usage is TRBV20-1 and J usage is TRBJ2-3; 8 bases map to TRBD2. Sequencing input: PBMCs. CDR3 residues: CSATLWASGRTDTQYF. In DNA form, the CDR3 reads TGCAGTGCTACCCTGTGGGCTAGCGGGCGCACAGATACGCAGTATTTT.